These 18 T cell receptor beta chains came from one sample sequenced in a study of Ad26.COV2.S vaccination and SARS-CoV-2 variants. Treatment in this sample: over 15 received Ad26.COV2.S at low or high dose, single or two shots; 5 received placebo; per-sample allocation not given. Following the first vaccine or placebo injection, samples were taken on day 63. The data were produced by immunoSEQ multiplex PCR, yet TCRdb's version contains in-frame clones alone and is incomplete. The sample includes 300,000 to 400,000 clones, roughly 89% seen only once; the top ten take approximately 5%. Sequencing was performed on peripheral blood, taken in a trial of Ad26.COV2.S vaccine versus placebo. The origin of the receptors is a person aged 18 to 59 who received the Ad26.COV2.S COVID-19 vaccine or a placebo.

The chain combines TRBV19 with TRBJ2-1, with a possible D match to TRBD1 (6 bases). The CDR3 is 15 residues long. Trimming pared 1 base from V and 0 bases from J, leaving 7 bases between. CDR1 is LNHDA and CDR2 is SQIVND in the germline V gene (reference sequence). CDR3 sequence (DNA): TGTGCCAGTAGTATAGCGGACAGCTCCTACAATGAGCAGTTCTTC. Translated, it gives CASSIADSSYNEQFF.

The genes are TRBV11-3 and TRBJ2-2, with D tentatively TRBD1 (5 bases). This CDR3 comprises 14 residues. Between the trimmed V and J ends, which lost 3 bases and 7 bases, there was a span of 12 bases. The germline V gene encodes CDR1 SGHNT and CDR2 YENEEA. CDR3 nucleotides: TGTGCCAGCAGCTTGGGGCGGCTCGGCGGGGAGCTGTTTTTT. Its translation is CASSLGRLGGELFF.

CDR3 DNA: TGTGCCAGCAGCTTAGACCACAATGAGCAGTTCTTC. It yields the protein CASSLDHNEQFF. The chain is built from TRBV7-9 and TRBJ2-1; D is undetermined. This CDR3 has 12 residues. Deletions cut 1 base from V and 5 bases from J, with 3 bases between. Germline V gene data show CDR1 as SEHNR and CDR2 as FQNEAQ (reference sequence).

This chain links TRBV11-3 with TRBJ1-1; D is possibly TRBD1 (6 bases). Trimming took off 1 base at V and 8 bases at J, with 11 bases between the two ends. The germline gives CDR1 SGHNT, CDR2 YENEEA. The CDR3 consists of 13 residues. Here the CDR3 DNA reads TGTGCCAGCAGCTTAGCGGAGGGGGACGAAGCTTTCTTT. Its translation is CASSLAEGDEAFF.

The sample holds one count of this clone. The chain joins TRBV5-1 to TRBJ1-1; 7 nucleotides line up with TRBD1. V was pared by 1 base and J by 0 bases, with 3 bases of the junction left unmatched. In germline, CDR1 is SGHRS, CDR2 YFSETQ. The CDR3 extends over 15 amino acids. The CDR3 loop is CASSLTDRVNTEAFF. The DNA for the CDR3 is TGCGCCAGCAGCTTGACCGACAGGGTGAACACTGAAGCTTTCTTT.

The count of this clone is one. J is TRBJ2-5 and V is TRBV4-2; D gene ambiguous. The V and J ends lost 4 bases and 2 bases respectively, with 11 bases between them. CDR1 is LGHNA and CDR2 is YNFKEQ in the germline V gene. This CDR3 spans 14 amino acids. CDR3 DNA: TGTGCCAGCAGCCGAGGCAGAGCTCAAGAGACCCAGTACTTC. It specifies CASSRGRAQETQYF.

This rearrangement joins TRBV5-1 to TRBJ2-3; D remains unclear. V lost 0 bases and J 5 bases, leaving 7 bases between the germline ends. This CDR3 region has 13 residues. In germline, CDR1 is SGHRS, CDR2 YFSETQ. The CDR3: CASSLVGEDTQYF. The CDR3 DNA follows: TGCGCCAGCAGCTTGGTTGGGGAAGATACGCAGTATTTT.

The chain is built from TRBV27 and TRBJ1-6, with D unresolved. Trimming took off 3 bases at V and 7 bases at J, with 4 bases between the two ends. Germline CDR1 reads MNHEY; CDR2 reads SMNVEV (reference sequence). The CDR3 has 12 residues. The CDR3 coding sequence is TGTGCCAGCAGTTTGAACAATTCACCCCTCCACTTT. It translates to CASSLNNSPLHF.

A note on this clone: The same CDR3 also results from other DNA sequences found in this sample. The genes are TRBV18 and TRBJ1-1, with a weak D call TRBD1 (5 bases). The CDR3 length is 15 residues. Germline V lookup: CDR1 KGHSH, CDR2 LQKENI. Trimming took off 1 base at V and 0 bases at J, with 9 bases between the two ends. The CDR3 is CASSPLDRMNTEAFF. DNA for the CDR3: TGTGCCAGCTCACCACTAGACAGAATGAACACTGAAGCTTTCTTT.

The chain uses TRBV7-9 and TRBJ2-3; D could derive from TRBD1 or TRBD2 (7 bases each). Trimming cost V 3 bases and J 2 bases, with 15 bases left between them. The CDR3 has 16 amino acids. Germline V gives CDR1 SEHNR, CDR2 FQNEAQ (reference sequence). DNA for the CDR3: TGTGCCAGCAGCTTGGGGCGGGGGACAGCCACAGATACGCAGTATTTT. It encodes CASSLGRGTATDTQYF.

The V call is TRBV2, the J call TRBJ1-4; 7 bases line up with TRBD1. The ends lost 4 bases at V and 3 bases at J; junction bases unmatched: 5. Germline CDR1 and CDR2: SNHLY and FYNNEI. The CDR3 totals 15 residues. The CDR3 region is CASSAEGQPNEKLFF. The DNA of the CDR3 is TGTGCCAGCAGTGCCGAGGGACAGCCTAATGAAAAACTGTTTTTT.

The chain joins TRBV7-2 to TRBJ2-5; D unclear. Trimming shortened V by 6 bases and J by 3 bases, and 23 bases separated the two germline ends. This CDR3 comprises 17 residues. The V gene's germline CDR1 is SGHTA and CDR2 FQGNSA. The CDR3 DNA is TGTGCCAGCAGTCTCCCCCGCCGGATGGGTCGGGAAGAGACCCAGTACTTC. It translates to CASSLPRRMGREETQYF.

The sample holds one count of this clone. The chain recombines TRBV7-6 with TRBJ2-3; 8 nucleotides match TRBD1. This CDR3 spans 17 amino acids. CDR1 SGHVS and CDR2 FNYEAQ come from the germline V gene. Trimming took 5 bases from V and 3 from J; bases not matched to a gene: 13. Written as DNA, the CDR3 is TGTGCCAGCAGCCACCAACCTACAGGGGGGTATACAGATACGCAGTATTTT. It translates to CASSHQPTGGYTDTQYF.

This chain joins TRBV11-2 and TRBJ2-2; D is unclear. Trimming stripped 2 bases from V and 0 bases from J, with 10 bases between. The germline CDR1 and CDR2 sequences are SGHAT and FQNNGV. This CDR3 comprises 16 residues. The DNA for the CDR3 is TGTGCCAGCAGCTTACTACCGACCCCGAACACCGGGGAGCTGTTTTTT. Translation gives CASSLLPTPNTGELFF. Supplemented by reference TRBV11-2 and TRBJ2-2, the full variable domain reads EAGVAQSPRYKIIEKRQSVAFWCNPISGHATLYWYQQILGQGPKLLIQFQNNGVVDDSQLPKDRFSAERLKGVDSTLKIQPAKLEDSAVYLCASSLLPTPNTGELFFGEGSRLTVL.

The rearrangement links TRBV5-1 to TRBJ2-2; 11 bases map to TRBD1. Germline V CDR1 and CDR2: SGHRS, YFSETQ. The length of the CDR3 is 15 residues. With 1 base clipped from V and 6 bases from J, the junction kept 2 bases outside the gene matches. CDR3 sequence (DNA): TGCGCCAGCAGCTTGAGGACAGGGGGCTCCGGGGAGCTGTTTTTT. Translating gives CASSLRTGGSGELFF.

V usage is TRBV28 and J usage is TRBJ2-4; the D is unclear. Between the trimmed V and J ends, which lost 5 bases and 0 bases, there was a span of 14 bases. The length of the CDR3 is 16 residues. Germline CDR1 is MDHEN and CDR2 is SYDVKM. As DNA, the CDR3 is TGTGCCAGCAGTGTCCAGGAGACATTAGCCAAAAACATTCAGTACTTC. Encoded protein: CASSVQETLAKNIQYF.

The gene calls are TRBV19 and TRBJ2-2; D possibly corresponds to TRBD2 (6 bases). V lost 0 bases and J lost 4, with 12 bases in between. Per germline, CDR1 LNHDA and CDR2 SQIVND (reference sequence). CDR3 size: 16 residues. CDR3 in amino acids: CASSIEGAGFTGELFF. CDR3 in DNA: TGTGCCAGTAGTATAGAGGGAGCGGGCTTCACCGGGGAGCTGTTTTTT.

V gene TRBV7-2 combines with J gene TRBJ2-2, with TRBD2 as a possible D gene (6 bases). Per germline, CDR1 SGHTA and CDR2 FQGNSA. CDR3 size: 15 residues. V was trimmed by 2 bases and J by 4 bases, leaving 11 bases between them. CDR3 sequence reads: CASSLNGRVTGELFF. The CDR3 DNA reads as TGTGCCAGCAGCTTAAACGGGAGAGTCACCGGGGAGCTGTTTTTT.